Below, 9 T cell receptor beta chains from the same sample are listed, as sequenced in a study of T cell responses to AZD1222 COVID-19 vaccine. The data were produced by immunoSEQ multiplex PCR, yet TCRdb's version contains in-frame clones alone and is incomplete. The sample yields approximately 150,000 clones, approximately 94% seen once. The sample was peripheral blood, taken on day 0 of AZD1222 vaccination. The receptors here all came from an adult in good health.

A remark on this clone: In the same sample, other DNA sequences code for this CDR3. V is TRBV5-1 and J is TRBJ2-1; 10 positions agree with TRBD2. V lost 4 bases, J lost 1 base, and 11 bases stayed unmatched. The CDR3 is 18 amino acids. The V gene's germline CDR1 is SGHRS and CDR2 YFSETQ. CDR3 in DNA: TGCGCCAGCAGCCTGCCCAGCGGGAGGGCCCTTTCCTACAATGAGCAGTTCTTC. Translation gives CASSLPSGRALSYNEQFF.

In nucleotides, the CDR3 is TGTGCCAGCAGCTTAGGGGGACAGGACCTGAACACTGAAGCTTTCTTT. Its translation is CASSLGGQDLNTEAFF. V is TRBV7-9 and J is TRBJ1-1; TRBD1 aligns across 8 bases. Germline V CDR1 and CDR2: SEHNR, FQNEAQ (reference sequence). The CDR3 extends over 16 amino acids. Trimming cost V 1 base and J 0 bases; bases outside gene matches: 4.

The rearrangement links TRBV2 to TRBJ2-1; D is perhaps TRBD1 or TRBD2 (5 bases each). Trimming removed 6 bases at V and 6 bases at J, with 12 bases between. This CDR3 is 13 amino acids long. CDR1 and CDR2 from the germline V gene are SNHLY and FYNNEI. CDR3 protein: CASRPGPANEQFF. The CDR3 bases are TGTGCCAGCAGACCGGGACCAGCCAATGAGCAGTTCTTC.

Here the CDR3 DNA reads TGTGCCAGCAGCCCCCGGACTAGCCCGAGCTCCTACAATGAGCAGTTCTTC. Its translation: CASSPRTSPSSYNEQFF. The rearrangement uses TRBV3-1 (or the pseudogene TRBV3-2) and TRBJ2-1; 8 positions agree with TRBD2. Per germline, CDR1 LGHDT and CDR2 YNNKEL (reference sequence). CDR3 length: 17 residues. V shed 4 bases and J 0 bases; nucleotides not matched to a gene: 8.

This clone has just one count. CDR3 sequence reads: CATWPGQGFVNYGYTF. As DNA, the CDR3 is TGTGCGACCTGGCCGGGACAGGGCTTTGTGAACTATGGCTACACCTTC. The gene calls are TRBV7-9 and TRBJ1-2, with TRBD1 matching over 9 bases. The germline V gene has CDR1 SEHNR and CDR2 FQNEAQ (reference sequence). This CDR3 is built from 16 residues. Using reference TRBV7-9 and TRBJ1-2 for the parts outside the CDR3, the full variable domain is DTGVSQNPRHKITKRGQNVTFRCDPISEHNRLYWYRQTLGQGPEFLTYFQNEAQLEKSRLLSDRFSAERPKGSFSTLEIQRTEQGDSAMYLCATWPGQGFVNYGYTFGSGTRLTVV.

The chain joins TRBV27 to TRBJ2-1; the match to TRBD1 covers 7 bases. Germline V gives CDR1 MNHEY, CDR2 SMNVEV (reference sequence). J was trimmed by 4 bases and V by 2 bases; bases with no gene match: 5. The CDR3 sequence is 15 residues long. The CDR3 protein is CASSLDRAAYNEQFF. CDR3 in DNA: TGTGCCAGCAGTTTAGACAGGGCGGCATACAATGAGCAGTTCTTC.

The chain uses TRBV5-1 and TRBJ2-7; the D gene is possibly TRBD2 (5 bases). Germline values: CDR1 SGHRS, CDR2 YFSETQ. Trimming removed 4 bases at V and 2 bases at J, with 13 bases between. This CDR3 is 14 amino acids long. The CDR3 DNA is TGCGCCAGCAGCCCCGGGGAGTACCCCTACGAGCAGTACTTC. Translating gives CASSPGEYPYEQYF.

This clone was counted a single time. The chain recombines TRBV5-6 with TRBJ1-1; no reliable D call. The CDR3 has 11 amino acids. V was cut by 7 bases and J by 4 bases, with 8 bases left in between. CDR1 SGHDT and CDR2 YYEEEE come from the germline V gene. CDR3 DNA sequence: TGTGCCAGCGGGTGGGGCACTGAAGCTTTCTTT. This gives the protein CASGWGTEAFF. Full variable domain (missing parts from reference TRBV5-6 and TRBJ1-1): DAGVTQSPTHLIKTRGQQVTLRCSPKSGHDTVSWYQQALGQGPQFIFQYYEEEERQRGNFPDRFSGHQFPNYSSELNVNALLLGDSALYLCASGWGTEAFFGQGTRLTVV.

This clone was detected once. The CDR3 DNA reads as TGTGCCAGCAGCCCCCCTCCCGGGACAGGAAATGAAAAACTGTTTTTT. Translating gives CASSPPPGTGNEKLFF. The chain recombines TRBV2 with TRBJ1-4; 8 bases line up with TRBD1. The length of the CDR3 is 16 residues. The trim removed 6 bases at V and 5 bases at J, leaving 11 bases unmatched. Germline lookup yields CDR1 SNHLY and CDR2 FYNNEI.